Listed here are 30 T cell receptor beta chains from one sample, sequenced in a study of blood T cell repertoires in COVID-19. Clones were read by immunoSEQ multiplex PCR, and TCRdb kept only the in-frame ones, dropping some. This sample has 150,000 to 200,000 clones; roughly 79% occur once, and the top ten carry 10% to 15%. The sample comprised peripheral blood. The receptors were gathered from a woman older than 75 with COVID-19, enrolled during active disease.

In nucleotides, the CDR3 is TGTGCCAGCAGTCCACTAGCGGGGACCCCAATGGGGGAGCTGTTTTTT. This sequence encodes CASSPLAGTPMGELFF. The gene calls are TRBV2 and TRBJ2-2; 10 bases align to TRBD2. The CDR3 consists of 16 residues. Germline CDR1 and CDR2: SNHLY and FYNNEI. Losses at the gene ends were 5 bases for V and 8 bases for J; bases not matched to a gene: 11. Using reference TRBV2 and TRBJ2-2 for the parts outside the CDR3, the full variable domain is EPEVTQTPSHQVTQMGQEVILRCVPISNHLYFYWYRQILGQKVEFLVSFYNNEISEKSEIFDDQFSVERPDGSNFTLKIRSTKLEDSAMYFCASSPLAGTPMGELFFGEGSRLTVL.

This chain connects TRBV14 to TRBJ1-2, with D possibly TRBD1 on 6 matching bases. This CDR3 contains 15 residues. The V gene lost 4 bases and the J gene lost 2 bases, with 14 bases spanning the gap. CDR1 SGHDN and CDR2 FVKESK come from the germline V gene. The CDR3 sequence is CASSPIRGWNYGYTF. In DNA form, the CDR3 reads TGTGCCAGCAGCCCTATTAGGGGGTGGAACTATGGCTACACCTTC.

This clone was detected only a few times. The chain recombines TRBV6-5 with TRBJ1-6, with TRBD1 matching 8 bases. The germline V gene encodes CDR1 MNHEY and CDR2 SVGAGI. V gave up 6 bases and J gave up 6 bases; unmatched junction bases: 4. This CDR3 comprises 14 residues. In DNA form, the CDR3 reads TGTGCCAGCAGCCCGGACAGGGTTAATTCACCCCTCCACTTT. As protein: CASSPDRVNSPLHF.

This chain uses TRBV7-9 with TRBJ1-2, with TRBD1 matching over 8 bases. CDR1 and CDR2 from the germline V gene are SEHNR and FQNEAQ (reference sequence). V was pared by 2 bases and J by 2 bases, with 1 base of the junction left unmatched. This CDR3 region has 14 residues. This CDR3 reads CASSLTGGNYGYTF. DNA for the CDR3: TGTGCCAGCAGCTTAACAGGGGGAAACTATGGCTACACCTTC. Based on the CDR3 plus reference TRBV7-9 and TRBJ1-2, the full variable domain is DTGVSQNPRHKITKRGQNVTFRCDPISEHNRLYWYRQTLGQGPEFLTYFQNEAQLEKSRLLSDRFSAERPKGSFSTLEIQRTEQGDSAMYLCASSLTGGNYGYTFGSGTRLTVV.

This chain's CDR3 is CASSPDDKRRGWGNEQFF. CDR3 in DNA: TGTGCCAGCAGCCCCGATGATAAAAGGAGGGGTTGGGGCAATGAGCAGTTCTTC. The V and J genes are TRBV3-1 (or the pseudogene TRBV3-2) and TRBJ2-1; tentative D call: TRBD2 (6 bases). Germline CDR1 is LGHDT and CDR2 is YNNKEL (reference sequence). V was pared by 4 bases and J by 6 bases, with 25 bases between. The CDR3 length is 18 residues.

This clone occurred once. The chain joins TRBV7-3 to TRBJ2-3, with 7 bases lining up with TRBD1. In germline, CDR1 is SGHTA, CDR2 FQGTGA. V was pared by 4 bases and J by 1 base, with 11 bases of the junction left unmatched. The CDR3 sequence is 17 residues long. The CDR3 reads CASSSSRGYGGTDTQYF. CDR3 coding DNA: TGTGCCAGCAGCTCAAGCAGGGGGTATGGGGGCACAGATACGCAGTATTTT. Supplemented by reference TRBV7-3 and TRBJ2-3, the full variable domain reads GAGVSQTPSNKVTEKGKYVELRCDPISGHTALYWYRQSLGQGPEFLIYFQGTGAADDSGLPNDRFFAVRPEGSVSTLKIQRTERGDSAVYLCASSSSRGYGGTDTQYFGPGTRLTVL.

This chain uses TRBV10-3 with TRBJ1-2; weak D call: TRBD1 (6 bases). CDR1 is ENHRY and CDR2 is SYGVKD in the germline V gene. Trimming removed 6 bases at V and 2 bases at J, with 13 bases between. This CDR3 has 14 amino acids. This CDR3 is CAISRGGDNYGYTF. DNA of the CDR3: TGTGCCATCAGCCGAGGGGGGGACAACTATGGCTACACCTTC.

The gene calls are TRBV28 and TRBJ1-1; D not resolved. Trimming took 6 bases from V and 1 from J, leaving 3 bases between them. From germline, CDR1 is MDHEN and CDR2 SYDVKM. This CDR3 is built from 11 residues. The CDR3 is CASRANTEAFF. The CDR3 DNA reads TGTGCCAGCAGGGCGAACACTGAAGCTTTCTTT.

This clone came up once. J is TRBJ2-7 and V is TRBV7-9; D perhaps matches TRBD1 (7 bases). The V end lost 5 bases, the J end lost 2 bases, and 16 bases lay between the germline ends. Germline CDR1 reads SEHNR; CDR2 reads FQNEAQ (reference sequence). The CDR3 length is 15 residues. The CDR3 is CASSGPQGGTYEQYF. The CDR3 bases are TGTGCCAGCAGCGGACCCCAGGGGGGAACCTACGAGCAGTACTTC.

The J gene is TRBJ1-2, the V gene TRBV6-2 or TRBV6-3; TRBD1 is a possible D gene (6 bases). Germline V lookup: CDR1 MNHEY, CDR2 SVGEGT. The V end was cut by 5 bases, the J end by 2 bases, with 12 bases between. This CDR3 is 14 amino acids long. The CDR3 nucleotides are TGTGCCAGCAGTCGTACAGGGTCCAACTATGGCTACACCTTC. Its protein product is CASSRTGSNYGYTF.

This rearrangement joins TRBV6-5 to TRBJ2-1; D perhaps matches TRBD2 (6 bases). Germline V CDR1 and CDR2: MNHEY, SVGAGI. The ends were cut back, 5 bases at V and 7 bases at J, with 18 bases in the middle. This CDR3 has 15 amino acids. CDR3 coding DNA: TGTGCCAGCAGTAACGCGGGACTCCGAGGGAATGAGCAGTTCTTC. Its protein product is CASSNAGLRGNEQFF.

The rearrangement links TRBV11-2 to TRBJ2-5; the D gene is possibly TRBD1 (6 bases). The CDR3 runs 13 residues. Trimming stripped 5 bases from V and 7 bases from J, with 14 bases between. CDR1 and CDR2 (germline): SGHAT, FQNNGV. The CDR3 region is CASSTQGRGTQYF. For the CDR3, the DNA is TGTGCCAGCAGCACACAGGGCCGGGGGACCCAGTACTTC.

J is TRBJ1-1 and V is TRBV11-2; 8 positions match TRBD1. CDR3 length equals 13 residues. Trimming cost V 4 bases and J 4 bases; bases outside gene matches: 2. The germline gives CDR1 SGHAT, CDR2 FQNNGV. Written as DNA, the CDR3 is TGTGCCAGCAGCTCGACAGGGGTCACTGAAGCTTTCTTT. Translated: CASSSTGVTEAFF.

This clone has a handful of counts. V usage is TRBV4-1 and J usage is TRBJ1-5, with 7 bases matching TRBD1. CDR3 length equals 18 residues. Germline CDR1 is MGHRA and CDR2 is YSYEKL. Trimming at V came to 2 bases and at J to 5 bases, leaving 15 bases not matched to a gene. CDR3 protein: CASSQKPPGQRVDQPQHF. The CDR3 DNA follows: TGCGCCAGCAGCCAAAAACCTCCGGGACAGCGCGTCGATCAGCCCCAGCATTTT.

This chain uses TRBV2 with TRBJ1-4; D call uncertain. CDR1 and CDR2 (germline): SNHLY, FYNNEI. Between the trimmed V and J ends, which lost 5 bases and 8 bases, there was a span of 12 bases. CDR3 length: 13 residues. The CDR3 sequence: CASSRQAGEKLFF. For the CDR3, the DNA is TGTGCCAGCAGTCGGCAGGCGGGGGAAAAACTGTTTTTT. The full variable domain, its missing parts supplied by reference TRBV2 and TRBJ1-4, is EPEVTQTPSHQVTQMGQEVILRCVPISNHLYFYWYRQILGQKVEFLVSFYNNEISEKSEIFDDQFSVERPDGSNFTLKIRSTKLEDSAMYFCASSRQAGEKLFFGSGTQLSVL.

The chain links TRBV28 to TRBJ1-6; 8 bases line up with TRBD1. The CDR3 contains 14 residues. Germline lookup yields CDR1 MDHEN and CDR2 SYDVKM. Trimming at V came to 6 bases and at J to 10 bases, leaving 8 bases not matched to a gene. The CDR3 DNA reads as TGTGCCAGCAGGCCAACAGGGGGAAGCTCACCCCTCCACTTT. It specifies CASRPTGGSSPLHF.

The chain carries TRBV28 and TRBJ2-1; the match to TRBD2 covers 7 bases. Germline V gives CDR1 MDHEN, CDR2 SYDVKM. V trimming: 2 bases; J trimming: 0 bases; junction bases outside the gene matches: 1. The CDR3 is 15 amino acids. The CDR3 DNA is TGTGCCAGCAGTTTACTAGCGGTCTCCTACAATGAGCAGTTCTTC. Amino acids: CASSLLAVSYNEQFF.

The chain combines TRBV5-1 with TRBJ2-7, with unresolved D. This CDR3 is built from 17 residues. V was cut by 0 bases and J by 3 bases, with 19 bases left in between. CDR1 and CDR2 from the germline V gene are SGHRS and YFSETQ. CDR3 DNA sequence: TGCGCCAGCAGCTTGGGGGCGATATCTATCCCCCTCTACGAGCAGTACTTC. Translation gives CASSLGAISIPLYEQYF.

This chain connects TRBV18 to TRBJ2-3, with TRBD2 matching over 11 bases. CDR3 size: 16 residues. Trimming removed 3 bases from V and 4 bases from J; junction bases left unmatched: 6. Germline V lookup: CDR1 KGHSH, CDR2 LQKENI. The CDR3 nucleotides are TGTGCCAGCTCACCCGAACTAGCGGGAGTAGCAGATACGCAGTATTTT. As protein: CASSPELAGVADTQYF.

The chain has TRBV24-1 and TRBJ1-2; 10 bases map to TRBD1. V was clipped by 4 bases and J by 5 bases; unmatched bases: 6. Per germline, CDR1 KGHDR and CDR2 SFDVKD. The CDR3 has 15 amino acids. In DNA, the CDR3 is TGTGCCACCAGTGAAAAGGGACAGGGGCGTTATGGCTACACCTTC. This codes for CATSEKGQGRYGYTF.

This clone has a handful of counts. The gene calls are TRBV24-1 and TRBJ2-1, with 12 positions matching TRBD2. After removal of 9 bases from V and 1 base from J, the junction contained 3 bases not matched to a gene. The CDR3 is made up of 15 amino acids. CDR1 is KGHDR and CDR2 is SFDVKD in the germline V gene. The CDR3: CATASGRVSYNEQFF. CDR3 coding DNA: TGTGCCACCGCTAGCGGGAGGGTATCCTACAATGAGCAGTTCTTC.

This clone has only one observation. The chain couples TRBV5-6 to TRBJ1-2; no definite D call. Deletions cut 0 bases from V and 8 bases from J, with 23 bases between. CDR1 SGHDT and CDR2 YYEEEE come from the germline V gene. The CDR3 totals 17 residues. CDR3 sequence (DNA): TGTGCCAGCAGCTTGGAAGGCCACCGGATGGGTCGAGGCGGCTACACCTTC. Its translation: CASSLEGHRMGRGGYTF.

This clone was observed once. The chain couples TRBV7-3 to TRBJ1-1; D is possibly TRBD1 (5 bases). CDR3 length: 15 residues. With 0 bases removed from V and 6 bases from J, the gap between germline ends came to 14 bases. The germline gives CDR1 SGHTA, CDR2 FQGTGA. The chain's CDR3 is CASSLTIGGGAEAFF. DNA for the CDR3: TGTGCCAGCAGCTTAACAATCGGGGGTGGCGCTGAAGCTTTCTTT.

The V gene is TRBV7-8, the J gene TRBJ2-1; D may be TRBD2 (5 bases). The V end lost 5 bases, the J end lost 4 bases, and 27 bases lay between the germline ends. This CDR3 region has 19 residues. The germline CDR1 and CDR2 sequences are SGHVS and FQNEAQ. The CDR3 nucleotides are TGTGCCAGCAGCGAAGCGCTGTCTAGTGACGTTGGAGGTTACAATGAGCAGTTCTTC. Encoded protein: CASSEALSSDVGGYNEQFF.

The chain uses TRBV7-9 and TRBJ1-2; maybe TRBD1 (5 bases). Trimming removed 5 bases at V and 4 bases at J, with 17 bases between. The CDR3 has 15 residues. In germline, CDR1 is SEHNR, CDR2 FQNEAQ (reference sequence). The chain's CDR3 is CASSLTGAGGYGYTF. In DNA, the CDR3 is TGTGCCAGCAGCCTCACTGGGGCGGGGGGCTATGGCTACACCTTC.

This clone has just one count. The chain is built from TRBV4-1 and TRBJ1-1; unclear D gene. CDR1 MGHRA and CDR2 YSYEKL come from the germline V gene. CDR3 length equals 17 residues. With 0 bases removed from V and 7 bases from J, the gap between germline ends came to 21 bases. The CDR3 DNA sequence: TGCGCCAGCAGCCAAGATCCTCAATGGGCCATAGTTAATGAAGCTTTCTTT. This translates into CASSQDPQWAIVNEAFF.

This clone turned up a few times. V usage is TRBV5-4 and J usage is TRBJ2-7; 11 bases fit TRBD2. Germline CDR1 reads SGHNT; CDR2 reads YYREEE (reference sequence). This CDR3 is 17 amino acids long. The trim removed 0 bases at V and 1 base at J, leaving 6 bases unmatched. The CDR3: CASSLAWTSGRSYEQYF. The CDR3, as DNA: TGTGCCAGCAGCTTGGCCTGGACTAGCGGGCGATCCTACGAGCAGTACTTC. Drawing the rest from reference TRBV5-4 and TRBJ2-7, the complete variable domain is ETGVTQSPTHLIKTRGQQVTLRCSSQSGHNTVSWYQQALGQGPQFIFQYYREEENGRGNFPPRFSGLQFPNYSSELNVNALELDDSALYLCASSLAWTSGRSYEQYFGPGTRLTVT.

The V gene is TRBV28, the J gene TRBJ1-2; the match to TRBD1 covers 9 bases. The CDR3 sequence is 16 residues long. V lost 4 bases, J lost 6 bases, and 12 bases stayed unmatched. Germline V gives CDR1 MDHEN, CDR2 SYDVKM. The DNA of the CDR3 is TGTGCCAGCAGTTCGGAAATCCGGGACAGGGTGCATGGCTACACCTTC. Translation: CASSSEIRDRVHGYTF.

The CDR3 DNA follows: TGTGCCAGCAGTGTGGGCAACACCATATATTTT. This gives the protein CASSVGNTIYF. The V call is TRBV2, the J call TRBJ1-3, with no clear D. The CDR3 consists of 11 residues. Germline CDR1 and CDR2: SNHLY and FYNNEI. V shed 4 bases and J shed 7 bases, with 5 bases lying between them.

The chain combines TRBV3-1 (or the pseudogene TRBV3-2) with TRBJ2-1, with 14 nucleotides matching TRBD2. Germline V gene lookup returns CDR1 LGHDT and CDR2 YNNKEL (reference sequence). This CDR3 region has 15 residues. After removal of 1 base from V and 7 bases from J, the junction contained 0 bases not matched to a gene. For the CDR3, the DNA is TGTGCCAGCAGCCAAGGACTAGCGGGGGGGAATGAGCAGTTCTTC. Protein: CASSQGLAGGNEQFF.